This TCR beta chain is from a study of blood T cell repertoires in COVID-19. In the study overall: Donors in the United States, Italy and Spain gave samples during acute or convalescent COVID-19. In each case, the material was cDNA or gDNA derived from T cells, B-cell-depleted T cells, or PBMCs.

The germline V gene has CDR1 SGHVS and CDR2 FQNEAQ. There are 13 residues in the CDR3. With 8 bases removed from V and 3 bases from J, the gap between germline ends came to 14 bases. Original processing methods: Reference gene primer amplification gave estimated nucleated cell counts. Profiling relied on immunoSEQ multiplex PCR, and the TCRdb table lists in-frame clones only, not all of them. The DNA was the basis for D and trimming; V, J and clone size are from that table. The sample yields 95,000 to 100,000 clones, about 89% seen once. The material sequenced was peripheral blood. V is TRBV7-8 and J is TRBJ2-7; no definite D call. This receptor was identified in a woman aged 25 to 45 with acute or convalescent COVID-19. This chain's CDR3 is CASGRRLLYEQYF. In DNA, the CDR3 is TGTGCCAGCGGCCGGCGTTTACTCTACGAGCAGTACTTC.